This is a list of T cell receptor beta chains from one sample in a study of Ad26.COV2.S vaccination and SARS-CoV-2 variants. Generated by immunoSEQ multiplex PCR, the TCRdb table keeps only in-frame clones and is missing some. Among some 320,000 clones listed, around 84% were seen once. The sample in question was peripheral blood, obtained in a trial of Ad26.COV2.S vaccine versus placebo. These receptor sequences come from a person between 18 and 59 years old who received the Ad26.COV2.S COVID-19 vaccine or a placebo. Each CDR3 is given with its conserved first and last residue. Fields, in order: D gene, clone size, J gene, V gene, CDR3 protein, CDR3 DNA. The D gene is left open where the match is weak. The listing skips clone size in some rows; elsewhere it reads once, few, many or a size class.

TRBD2	-	TRBJ2-1	TRBV28	CASSPVGLAVHNEQFF	TGTGCCAGCTCGCCCGTTGGACTAGCGGTCCACAATGAGCAGTTCTTC
TRBD2	-	TRBJ2-5	TRBV18	CASSPKRDYETQYF	TGTGCCAGCTCACCGAAGCGGGATTACGAGACCCAGTACTTC
TRBD1	-	TRBJ1-5	TRBV2	CASSPPGTGGNQPQHF	TGTGCCAGCAGTCCGCCCGGGACAGGTGGCAATCAGCCCCAGCATTTT
-	once	TRBJ2-7	TRBV5-1	CASSFALDDEQYF	TGCGCCAGCAGCTTCGCCCTGGACGACGAGCAGTACTTC
TRBD1	-	TRBJ1-2	TRBV4-3	CASSRTGGAPNGYTF	TGCGCCAGCAGCCGTACAGGGGGCGCCCCCAATGGCTACACCTTC
TRBD1	-	TRBJ2-7	TRBV5-6	CASSLGWGTVTYEQYF	TGTGCCAGCAGCTTGGGGTGGGGGACAGTTACCTACGAGCAGTACTTC
-	-	TRBJ1-1	TRBV5-1	CASSLLMNTEAFF	TGCGCCAGCAGCTTATTGATGAACACTGAAGCTTTCTTT
TRBD1	few	TRBJ1-2	TRBV5-1	CASSFRTGVDYTF	TGCGCCAGCAGCTTTAGGACAGGGGTGGACTACACCTTC
-	-	TRBJ1-4	TRBV2	CASSGFEKLFF	TGTGCCAGCAGTGGTTTTGAAAAACTGTTTTTT
TRBD1	-	TRBJ2-7	TRBV18	CASSPTSGQGERWYF	TGTGCCAGCTCTCCGACGTCAGGACAGGGGGAGAGGTGGTACTTC
TRBD1	-	TRBJ1-2	TRBV11-2	CASSLETGGVYGYTF	TGTGCCAGCAGCTTAGAAACAGGGGGCGTCTATGGCTACACCTTC
-	-	TRBJ2-4	TRBV11-2	CASSLGRGGAAAKNIQYF	TGTGCCAGCAGCCTAGGACGAGGGGGGGCGGCAGCCAAAAACATTCAGTACTTC
TRBD2	-	TRBJ2-3	TRBV5-6	CASSRTSGGPSTDTQYF	TGTGCCAGCAGCCGGACTAGCGGGGGGCCTAGCACAGATACGCAGTATTTT
TRBD2	-	TRBJ2-2	TRBV7-2	CASSLKGTSPNTGELFF	TGTGCCAGCAGCTTAAAAGGGACTAGCCCTAACACCGGGGAGCTGTTTTTT
TRBD2	-	TRBJ2-5	TRBV11-2	CASSPRGGTPVTQYF	TGTGCCAGCAGCCCCCGGGGGGGAACCCCTGTGACCCAGTACTTC
TRBD2	-	TRBJ2-3	TRBV18	CASSPLGLADTQYF	TGTGCCAGCTCACCACTAGGACTAGCAGATACGCAGTATTTT
-	-	TRBJ1-1	TRBV30	CAWSRRENTEAFF	TGTGCCTGGAGCCGCAGGGAGAACACTGAAGCTTTCTTT
-	once	TRBJ1-2	TRBV7-2	CASSLSSVNYGYTF	TGTGCCAGCAGCTTATCGTCTGTAAACTATGGCTACACCTTC
-	-	TRBJ2-5	TRBV2	CASSQETQYF	TGTGCCAGCAGCCAAGAGACCCAGTACTTC
TRBD1	-	TRBJ1-2	TRBV7-9	CASRQGGGGDYGYTF	TGTGCCAGCCGACAAGGCGGAGGGGGCGACTATGGCTACACCTTC
TRBD2	-	TRBJ2-3	TRBV19	CASSLRRRLAGTDTQYF	TGTGCCAGTTCACTTCGACGTCGACTAGCGGGGACAGATACGCAGTATTTT
-	-	TRBJ2-2	TRBV7-8	CASSPGTTYGELFF	TGTGCCAGCAGCCCAGGGACAACCTACGGGGAGCTGTTTTTT
-	few	TRBJ1-1	TRBV7-9	CASSFGGGHTEAFF	TGTGCCAGCAGCTTCGGCGGGGGGCACACTGAAGCTTTCTTT
-	-	TRBJ1-3	TRBV2	CATTKSARGISGNTIYF	TGTGCCACGACCAAATCAGCTCGAGGGATCTCTGGAAACACCATATATTTT
TRBD1	-	TRBJ2-1	TRBV5-1	CASSWSPGQGANNEQFF	TGCGCCAGCAGCTGGAGCCCGGGACAGGGGGCTAACAATGAGCAGTTCTTC
TRBD1	-	TRBJ1-2	TRBV11-2	CASSSGTGVYGYTF	TGTGCCAGCAGCAGCGGGACAGGGGTTTATGGCTACACCTTC
-	-	TRBJ2-7	TRBV12-3/TRBV12-4	CASSNRYEQYF	TGTGCCAGCAGTAACCGGTACGAGCAGTACTTC
-	-	TRBJ2-5	TRBV5-4	CASSLAGTTNAETQYF	TGTGCCAGCAGCTTGGCAGGCACCACCAATGCCGAGACCCAGTACTTC
TRBD1	-	TRBJ2-1	TRBV7-2	CASSLDRAPYNEQFF	TGTGCCAGCAGCCTCGACAGGGCCCCTTACAATGAGCAGTTCTTC